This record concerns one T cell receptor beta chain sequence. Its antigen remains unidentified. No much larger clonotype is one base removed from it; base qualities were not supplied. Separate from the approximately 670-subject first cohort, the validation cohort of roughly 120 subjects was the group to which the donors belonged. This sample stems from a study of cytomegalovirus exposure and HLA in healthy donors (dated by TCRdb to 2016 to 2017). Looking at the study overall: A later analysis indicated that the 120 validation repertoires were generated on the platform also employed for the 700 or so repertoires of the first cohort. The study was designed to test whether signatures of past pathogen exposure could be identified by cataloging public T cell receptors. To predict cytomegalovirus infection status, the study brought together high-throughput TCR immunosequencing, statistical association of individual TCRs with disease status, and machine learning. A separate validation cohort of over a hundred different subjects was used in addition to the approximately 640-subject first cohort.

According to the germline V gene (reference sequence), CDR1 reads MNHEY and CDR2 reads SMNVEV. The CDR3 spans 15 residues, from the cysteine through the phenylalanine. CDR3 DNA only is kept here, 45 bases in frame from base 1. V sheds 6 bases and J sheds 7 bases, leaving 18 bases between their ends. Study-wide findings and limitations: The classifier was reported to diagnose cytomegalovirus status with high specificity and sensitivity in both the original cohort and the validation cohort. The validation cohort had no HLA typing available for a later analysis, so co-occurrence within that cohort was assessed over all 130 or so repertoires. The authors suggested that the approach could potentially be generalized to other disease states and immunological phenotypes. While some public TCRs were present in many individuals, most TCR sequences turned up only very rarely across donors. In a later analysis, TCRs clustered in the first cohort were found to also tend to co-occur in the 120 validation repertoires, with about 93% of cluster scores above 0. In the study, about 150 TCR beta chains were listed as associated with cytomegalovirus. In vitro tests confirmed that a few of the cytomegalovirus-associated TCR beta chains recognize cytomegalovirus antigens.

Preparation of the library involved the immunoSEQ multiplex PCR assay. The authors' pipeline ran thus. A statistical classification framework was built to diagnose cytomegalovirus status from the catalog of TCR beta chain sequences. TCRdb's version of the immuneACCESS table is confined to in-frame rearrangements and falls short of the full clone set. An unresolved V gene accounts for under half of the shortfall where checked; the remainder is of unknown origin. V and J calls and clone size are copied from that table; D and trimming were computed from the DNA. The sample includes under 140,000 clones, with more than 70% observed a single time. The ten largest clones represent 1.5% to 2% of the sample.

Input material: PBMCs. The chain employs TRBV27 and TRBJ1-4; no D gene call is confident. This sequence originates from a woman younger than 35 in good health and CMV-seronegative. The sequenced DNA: TGTGCCAGCAGCCCTTTGATGGGCGTGGGTGAAAAACTGTTTTTT. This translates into CASSPLMGVGEKLFF.